This TCR beta chain emerged from a study of blood T cell repertoires in COVID-19. Study-level background: COVID-19 samples, acute and convalescent, were from the United States, Italy and Spain. From T cells, B-cell-depleted T cells, or PBMCs came the material, which was cDNA or gDNA.

The CDR3 is made up of 12 amino acids. V dropped 0 bases and J dropped 4 bases, with 4 bases sitting between them. Looked up from germline, CDR1 is LGHDT and CDR2 is YNNKEL (reference sequence). Per the authors' pipeline: Scientists estimated how many nucleated cells there were by amplifying reference gene primers. The repertoire was sequenced with immunoSEQ multiplex PCR; TCRdb's copy has only in-frame clones and lacks some. V and J calls plus clone size are reproduced from that table; the DNA served to infer D and trimming. The repertoire holds 25,000 or so clones, around 94% seen once, with less than 4.5% in the top ten.

This receptor was identified in a woman between 50 and 59 years old with active COVID-19. The sequenced material came from peripheral blood. The rearrangement uses TRBV3-1 (or the pseudogene TRBV3-2) and TRBJ2-7; D is unclear. The CDR3 loop is CASSQEAYEQYF. CDR3 coding DNA: TGTGCCAGCAGCCAAGAAGCTTACGAGCAGTACTTC.